The 19 T cell receptor beta chains in this list originate from one sample, sequenced in a study of blood T cells in healthy people across ages. Through a sample-barcoded 5' primer and a J-beta primer mix, a second PCR was run for about 6 to 11 cycles. MiXCR, applied by TCRdb to the 5' RACE reads, yields one record per CDR3 protein. The table includes 600,000 to 850,000 distinct CDR3 sequences, around 46% detected once. Sequenced material: blood. These receptors originate from a woman aged 55-70 years in good health.

The chain uses TRBV7-9 and TRBJ1-1; D unclear. This CDR3 is 14 amino acids long. Trimming removed 2 bases from V and 1 base from J, with 8 bases in between. Germline CDR1 SEHNR, CDR2 FQNEAQ (reference sequence). CDR3 sequence: CASSLPLENTEAFF. The CDR3 nucleotides are TGTGCCAGCAGCTTACCATTGGAGAACACTGAAGCTTTCTTT.

This chain uses TRBV29-1 with TRBJ2-7; TRBD1 aligns across 9 bases. This CDR3 has 14 residues. The V and J ends lost 5 bases and 7 bases, in that order; junction bases with no gene match: 12. From germline, CDR1 is SQVTM and CDR2 ANQGSEA. The CDR3 region has the DNA TGCAGCGTTCCACCGGGACAGGGATACAATGAGCAGTACTTC. Protein: CSVPPGQGYNEQYF.

This rearrangement joins TRBV6-5 to TRBJ2-2; tentatively, D is TRBD1 (6 bases). The V gene lost 6 bases and the J gene lost 2 bases, with 10 bases spanning the gap. The germline gives CDR1 MNHEY, CDR2 SVGAGI. The CDR3 length is 14 residues. The CDR3 nucleotides read TGTGCCAGCAGGGGACAACCTAACACCGGGGAGCTGTTTTTT. This gives the protein CASRGQPNTGELFF.

The table lists this clonotype with a few counts. The gene calls are TRBV7-7 and TRBJ2-1; possible D gene TRBD1, 6 bases. This CDR3 has 17 amino acids. V lost 8 bases to trimming and J lost 3 bases, with 23 bases between them. The V gene's germline CDR1 is SSHAT and CDR2 FNYEAQ (reference sequence). The CDR3 protein is CASGPKTGLSGYNEQFF. The CDR3 nucleotides are TGTGCCAGCGGTCCGAAGACAGGTCTAAGCGGCTACAATGAGCAGTTCTTC.

The table lists this clonotype with a count of one. This rearrangement joins TRBV18 to TRBJ2-1, with TRBD2 identical over 7 bases. The CDR3 has 15 amino acids. The junction had 9 bases not matched to a gene; V was cut back by 4 bases and J by 6 bases. Germline V CDR1 and CDR2: KGHSH, LQKENI. CDR3 sequence: CASSHRGRDGNEQFF. The CDR3 nucleotides read TGTGCCAGCTCACACAGAGGGAGGGATGGCAATGAGCAGTTCTTC.

The chain has TRBV16 and TRBJ2-7, with a possible D match to TRBD1 (5 bases). Matching the DNA end better, TRBJ2-5 makes the J call doubtful. The germline CDR1 and CDR2 sequences are KGHSY and FQNENV. This CDR3 contains 14 residues. The CDR3 loop reads CASSQSQGRETQYF. CDR3 nucleotides: TGTGCCAGCAGCCAATCGCAGGGTCGGGAGACCCAGTACTTC.

V is TRBV7-2 and J is TRBJ2-2, with a weak D call TRBD1 (6 bases). Germline V gene data show CDR1 as SGHTA and CDR2 as FQGNSA. The CDR3 sequence is 14 residues long. V lost 6 bases and J 6 bases, leaving 14 bases between the germline ends. The CDR3 loop is CASRLNRASGELFF. The CDR3 DNA reads TGTGCCAGCAGGTTGAACAGGGCGTCCGGGGAGCTGTTTTTT.

This clonotype was observed a handful of times. This chain connects TRBV28 to TRBJ2-7, with D tentatively TRBD1 or TRBD2 (5 bases each). The CDR3 spans 15 residues. Trimming took 3 bases from V and 1 from J, leaving 13 bases between them. Germline V gene lookup returns CDR1 MDHEN and CDR2 SYDVKM. As DNA, the CDR3 is TGTGCCAGCAGTTTTATGGGGGAGATATCCTACGAGCAGTACTTC. Amino acid sequence: CASSFMGEISYEQYF. The entire variable domain, with the rest obtained from reference TRBV28 and TRBJ2-7, is as follows: DVKVTQSSRYLVKRTGEKVFLECVQDMDHENMFWYRQDPGLGLRLIYFSYDVKMKEKGDIPEGYSVSREKKERFSLILESASTNQTSMYLCASSFMGEISYEQYFGPGTRLTVT.

Only a few counts were recorded for this clonotype. The CDR3 DNA follows: TGTGCCAGCAGTGGAGGTAAAGTGTGGGGAATTTTCTACGAGCAGTACTTC. Its translation is CASSGGKVWGIFYEQYF. The V gene is TRBV25-1, the J gene TRBJ2-5; D not resolved. The J call could be wrong; TRBJ2-7 is a better fit for the DNA end. This CDR3 has 17 residues. Germline CDR1 and CDR2: MGHDK and SYGVNS.

The chain couples TRBV12-5 to TRBJ2-7; no definite D call. The CDR3 length is 11 residues. Germline V gene lookup returns CDR1 LGHNT and CDR2 FRNRAP. V was clipped by 4 bases and J by 4 bases, with 5 bases between them. The CDR3 bases are TGTGCTAGTGGTTGGGGTTACGAGCAGTACTTC. This sequence encodes CASGWGYEQYF. The full variable domain, with the rest looked up from reference TRBV12-5 and TRBJ2-7, is DARVTQTPRHKVTEMGQEVTMRCQPILGHNTVFWYRQTMMQGLELLAYFRNRAPLDDSGMPKDRFSAEMPDATLATLKIQPSEPRDSAVYFCASGWGYEQYFGPGTRLTVT.

The chain employs TRBV7-2 and TRBJ2-7, with D maybe TRBD2 (6 bases). Germline V CDR1 and CDR2: SGHTA, FQGNSA. The V gene lost 3 bases and the J gene lost 4 bases, with 10 bases spanning the gap. CDR3 length: 13 residues. The CDR3, as DNA: TGTGCCAGCAGCTTGAGCAGCGGGTACGAGCAGTACTTC. Residues: CASSLSSGYEQYF.

The V call is TRBV6-2 or TRBV6-3, the J call TRBJ2-4, with 7 bases that match TRBD2. CDR1 is MNHEY and CDR2 is SVGEGT in the germline V gene. V shed 2 bases and J 0 bases; nucleotides not matched to a gene: 10. The CDR3 loop spans 18 amino acids. The CDR3 nucleotides read TGTGCCAGCAGTTACGTGGGAGGGCGCGGAGAAGCCAAAAACATTCAGTACTTC. As protein: CASSYVGGRGEAKNIQYF.

The chain combines TRBV2 with TRBJ1-2; TRBD1 matches 11 bases. The V segment lost 2 bases and the J segment 6 bases; nucleotides outside the gene matches: 5. Germline V lookup: CDR1 SNHLY, CDR2 FYNNEI. The CDR3 has 15 amino acids. CDR3 in amino acids: CASSELGTGGDGYTF. The CDR3 DNA follows: TGTGCCAGCAGTGAACTCGGGACAGGGGGGGATGGCTACACCTTC. Using reference TRBV2 and TRBJ1-2 for the parts outside the CDR3, the full variable domain is EPEVTQTPSHQVTQMGQEVILRCVPISNHLYFYWYRQILGQKVEFLVSFYNNEISEKSEIFDDQFSVERPDGSNFTLKIRSTKLEDSAMYFCASSELGTGGDGYTFGSGTRLTVV.

The rearrangement joins TRBV21-1 to TRBJ2-4; TRBD2 was called by the table and not checked on the DNA. The better agreement between TRBJ2-7 and the DNA end casts doubt on the J call. TRBV21-1 is annotated as a pseudogene. CDR3 length equals 15 residues. The CDR3 nucleotides read TGTGCCGGCCTCCGGGCAGCGGAGGGAATCTACGAGCAGTACTTC. Encoded protein: CAGLRAAEGIYEQYF.

The V call is TRBV6-1, the J call TRBJ1-5; TRBD1 matches 9 bases. V gave up 2 bases and J gave up 8 bases; unmatched junction bases: 7. The CDR3 extends over 15 amino acids. CDR1 MNHNS and CDR2 SASEGT come from the germline V gene. The CDR3 here is CASSETTGGWEPQHF. CDR3 sequence (DNA): TGTGCCAGCAGTGAAACGACAGGGGGGTGGGAGCCCCAGCATTTT.

The gene calls are TRBV25-1 and TRBJ2-5, with D possibly TRBD1 on 6 matching bases. There are 13 residues in the CDR3. V lost 3 bases, J lost 3 bases, and 8 bases lay in between. The germline V gene has CDR1 MGHDK and CDR2 SYGVNS. CDR3 DNA sequence: TGTGCCAGCAGTGACAGGGGAGAAGAGACCCAGTACTTC. Translated, it gives CASSDRGEETQYF. The variable domain in full, completed from reference TRBV25-1 and TRBJ2-5, reads EADIYQTPRYLVIGTGKKITLECSQTMGHDKMYWYQQDPGMELHLIHYSYGVNSTEKGDLSSESTVSRIRTEHFPLTLESARPSHTSQYLCASSDRGEETQYFGPGTRLLVL.

V usage is TRBV11-3 and J usage is TRBJ2-3; D is unresolved. Trimming took 1 base from V and 6 from J, leaving 14 bases between them. The germline V gene encodes CDR1 SGHNT and CDR2 YENEEA. This CDR3 contains 15 residues. CDR3 nucleotide sequence: TGTGCCAGCAGCTTAGTTAGTGGGGTCCGGGATACGCAGTATTTT. Translated: CASSLVSGVRDTQYF.

The J gene is TRBJ2-7, the V gene TRBV12-3 or TRBV12-4, with TRBD1 matching 10 bases. The length of the CDR3 is 16 residues. J lost 2 bases, V lost 5 bases, and 9 bases had no gene match. CDR3 loop: CASSTLGTGDPYEQYF. CDR3 DNA sequence: TGTGCCAGCAGTACACTCGGGACAGGGGACCCCTACGAGCAGTACTTC.

This clonotype was observed a few times. V is TRBV20-1 and J is TRBJ2-7; D is perhaps TRBD1 (5 bases). V lost 8 bases and J lost 6, with 17 bases in between. Germline CDR1 DFQATT, CDR2 SNEGSKA (reference sequence). This CDR3 has 12 residues. The CDR3, as DNA: TGCAGTAGGTTAGGGGTTAACGGCGAGCAGTACTTC. Translating it yields CSRLGVNGEQYF.